This T cell receptor (beta chain) was sequenced during a study of OX40 agonist ivuxolimab in advanced cancers. On the study more broadly: Therapy given before enrollment (anti-PD-1, anti-PD-L1 or anti-CTLA-4) was allowed, and 30% to 50% had some. Three patients showed partial responses: one hepatocellular carcinoma and two cutaneous melanoma cases. Broader study findings: The study found that CD8+ T cells averaged more expanded clones than CD4+. It was not determined which antigens were specifically recognized by the peripheral T cells that had undergone clonal expansion.

V was cut by 2 bases and J by 3 bases, with 11 bases left in between. The CDR3 consists of 16 residues. Germline V gene sequence: CDR1 MDHEN, CDR2 SYDVKM. Of note for this clone: Antigen specificity is unknown.

Measured with immunoSEQ multiplex PCR; TCRdb has only the in-frame clones, and not every one. The sample lists 70,000 to 90,000 clones, roughly nine tenths occurring once. This TCR derives from an adult with an advanced solid tumor such as melanoma, head and neck, liver or kidney cancer. The chain uses TRBV28 and TRBJ1-6; weak D call: TRBD1 (5 bases). The sequenced sample was CD4+ or CD8+ T cells sorted from blood, obtained in a trial of the OX40 agonist ivuxolimab. CDR3 coding DNA: TGTGCCAGCAGTTTACGGGGGGAGATCTATAATTCACCCCTCCACTTT. Translated: CASSLRGEIYNSPLHF.